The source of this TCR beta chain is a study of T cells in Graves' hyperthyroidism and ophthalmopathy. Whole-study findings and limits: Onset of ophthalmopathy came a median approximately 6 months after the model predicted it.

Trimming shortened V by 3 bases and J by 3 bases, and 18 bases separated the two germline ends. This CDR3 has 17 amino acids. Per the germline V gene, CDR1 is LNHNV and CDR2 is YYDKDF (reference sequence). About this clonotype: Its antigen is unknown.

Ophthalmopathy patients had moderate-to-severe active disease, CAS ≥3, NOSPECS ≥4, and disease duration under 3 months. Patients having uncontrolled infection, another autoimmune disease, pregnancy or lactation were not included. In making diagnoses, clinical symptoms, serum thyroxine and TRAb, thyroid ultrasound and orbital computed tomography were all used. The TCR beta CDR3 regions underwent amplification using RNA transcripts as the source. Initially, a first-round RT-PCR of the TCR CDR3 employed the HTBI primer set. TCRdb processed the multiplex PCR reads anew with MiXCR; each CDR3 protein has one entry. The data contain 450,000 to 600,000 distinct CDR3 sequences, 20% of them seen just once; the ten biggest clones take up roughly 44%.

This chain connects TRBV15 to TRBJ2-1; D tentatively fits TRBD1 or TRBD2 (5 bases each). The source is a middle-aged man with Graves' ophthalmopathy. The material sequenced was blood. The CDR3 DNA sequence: TGTGCCACCAGCAGGGTACTAGGGGCGGTTCTCTACAATGAGCAGTTCTTC. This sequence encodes CATSRVLGAVLYNEQFF. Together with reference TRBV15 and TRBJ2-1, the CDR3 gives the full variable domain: DAMVIQNPRYQVTQFGKPVTLSCSQTLNHNVMYWYQQKSSQAPKLLFHYYDKDFNNEADTPDNFQSRRPNTSFCFLDIRSPGLGDTAMYLCATSRVLGAVLYNEQFFGPGTRLTVL.